This is a list of T cell receptor beta chains from one sample in a study of T-cell reconstitution after alpha-beta-depleted transplantation in children. TCRdb independently ran MiXCR on the PCR reads; one entry per CDR3 protein. The table shows about 980,000 distinct CDR3 sequences, with around 30% occurring only once. The sample in question was PBMCs, mostly from graft donor cells, obtained 360 days after TCRalphabeta/CD19-depleted stem cell transplant. These receptors came from a boy under two years old who had a stem cell transplant for SCID, so the T cells may come from the graft donor. The CDR3 runs from the conserved cysteine through the conserved F or W. The D gene is left open where the match is weak. Expanded clones get a size class; other rows say once, few or many, or leave the size out.

>NA|TRBJ2-3|many|TRBV7-6
TGTGCCAGCAGCGAGGGGGGACTAAGAACTAGCACAGATACGCAGTATTTT
CASSEGGLRTSTDTQYF
>NA|TRBJ1-2|few|TRBV12-3/TRBV12-4
TGTGCCAGCACCCCCGGGCAGGGAATTGTTAACTATGGCTACACCTTC
CASTPGQGIVNYGYTF
>TRBD1|TRBJ2-3|NA|TRBV10-3
TGTGCCACCTCGGGACAGGGGAGGCCAGATACGCAGTATTTT
CATSGQGRPDTQYF
>NA|TRBJ2-2|few|TRBV19
TGTGCCAGTAGTATATCTAGCCTATACCGGGAGCTGTTTTTT
CASSISSLYRELFF
>NA|TRBJ1-4|NA|TRBV4-1
TGCGCCAGCAGCCAAGACCGGGCAGCTTGGGAAAAACTGTTTTTT
CASSQDRAAWEKLFF
>NA|TRBJ2-3|NA|TRBV7-2
TGTGCCAGCAGCTCCCAGGGGGGCCGGAGCACAGATACGCAGTATTTT
CASSSQGGRSTDTQYF
>NA|TRBJ1-4|few|TRBV5-1
TGCGCCAGCAGCTTGGCCCCTGACGCTGGGGGCGAAAAACTGTTTTTT
CASSLAPDAGGEKLFF
>NA|TRBJ1-2|NA|TRBV5-1
TGCGCCAGCAGCTTGGGTCGAGCCTATGGCTACACCTTC
CASSLGRAYGYTF
>TRBD2|TRBJ2-3|NA|TRBV6-1
TGTGCCAGCGGACAAAGACTAGCGGGGAACACAGATACGCAGTATTTT
CASGQRLAGNTDTQYF
>NA|TRBJ2-3|NA|TRBV4-1
TGCGCCAGCAGCCAAGCGCCCGAGGCGAGTATTAAGTATTTT
CASSQAPEASIKYF
>NA|TRBJ2-7|few|TRBV2
TGTGCCAGCAGTGATGGTCTATCCGACAGGCAGTACTTC
CASSDGLSDRQYF
>NA|TRBJ2-1|NA|TRBV5-5
TGTGCCAGCAGCTCGCTGGCCGGGACTGGGGCCTACAATGAGCAGTTCTTC
CASSSLAGTGAYNEQFF
>TRBD1|TRBJ2-5|NA|TRBV5-1
TGCGCCAGCAGCTTGGGTGACAGGGGCGCCCAAGAGACCCAGTACTTC
CASSLGDRGAQETQYF
>NA|TRBJ1-2|NA|TRBV12-3/TRBV12-4
TGTGCCAGCAGCCGGGCCGGGCCGGGCTATGGCTACACCTTC
CASSRAGPGYGYTF
>TRBD1|TRBJ1-2|once|TRBV28
TGTGCCAGCAGTTCCCCACCGGACAGGGGCCGCGGCTACACCTTC
CASSSPPDRGRGYTF
>NA|TRBJ1-1|NA|TRBV12-3/TRBV12-4
TGTGCCAGCAGGCGGTCAGCGTTGAACACTGAATCTTTCTTT
CASRRSALNTESFF
>NA|TRBJ1-5|few|TRBV28
TGTGCCAGCAGTTTAATCCGGATCAATCAGCCCCAGCATTTT
CASSLIRINQPQHF
>NA|TRBJ1-1|NA|TRBV11-2
TGTGCCAGCACCCCATCGGGTCCCTCCGAAGCTTTCTTT
CASTPSGPSEAFF
>TRBD1|TRBJ1-2|NA|TRBV29-1
TGCAGCACCCGACAGGGGGCAAGTGGCTACACCTTC
CSTRQGASGYTF
>NA|TRBJ1-1|NA|TRBV13
TGTGCCAGCAGCGCGGGCGGGACCCCCTGGAGAACTTTCTTT
CASSAGGTPWRTFF
>NA|TRBJ1-1|NA|TRBV29-1
TGCAGCGTTTCGACAGTTGAAGCTTTCTTT
CSVSTVEAFF
>NA|TRBJ2-7|NA|TRBV20-1
TGCAGTGCTAGAATCCCGGGGCGCCACTCCTACGAGCAGTACTTC
CSARIPGRHSYEQYF
>NA|TRBJ1-1|once|TRBV6-2/TRBV6-3
TGTGCCAGCAGTTACACGTCTAAGGCCAGGAACACTGAAGCTTTCTTT
CASSYTSKARNTEAFF
>NA|TRBJ1-5|NA|TRBV7-6
TGTGCCAGCAGCTTAGCCCCGGGGTTCAATCAGCCCCAGCATTTT
CASSLAPGFNQPQHF
>TRBD1|TRBJ2-3|once|TRBV20-1
TGCAGTGCTACAGGGGGCTCAATGTACACAGATACGCAGTATTTT
CSATGGSMYTDTQYF